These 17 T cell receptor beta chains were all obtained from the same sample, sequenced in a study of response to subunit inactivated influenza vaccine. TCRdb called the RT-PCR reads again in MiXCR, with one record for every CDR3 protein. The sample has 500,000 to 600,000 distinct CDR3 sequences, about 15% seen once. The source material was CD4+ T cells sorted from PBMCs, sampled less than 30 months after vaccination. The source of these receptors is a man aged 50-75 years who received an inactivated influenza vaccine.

For the CDR3, the DNA is TGTGCCAGCAGCGCTCGGACTAGCGGGGGCCTCTACAATGAGCAGTTCTTC. This sequence encodes CASSARTSGGLYNEQFF. V usage is TRBV7-2 and J usage is TRBJ2-1; 13 bases match TRBD2. The germline V gene encodes CDR1 SGHTA and CDR2 FQGNSA. The ends lost 5 bases at V and 3 bases at J; junction bases unmatched: 7. This CDR3 spans 17 amino acids. Full variable domain (outside the CDR3, taken from reference TRBV7-2 and TRBJ2-1): GAGVSQSPSNKVTEKGKDVELRCDPISGHTALYWYRQSLGQGLEFLIYFQGNSAPDKSGLPSDRFSAERTGGSVSTLTIQRTQQEDSAVYLCASSARTSGGLYNEQFFGPGTRLTVL.

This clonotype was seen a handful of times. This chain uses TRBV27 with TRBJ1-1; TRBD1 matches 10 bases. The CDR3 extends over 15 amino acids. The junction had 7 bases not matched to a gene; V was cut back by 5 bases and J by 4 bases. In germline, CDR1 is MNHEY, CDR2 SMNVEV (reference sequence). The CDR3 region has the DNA TGTGCCAGCAGTGGGGGACAGGGGATTGGCACTGAAGCTTTCTTT. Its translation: CASSGGQGIGTEAFF.

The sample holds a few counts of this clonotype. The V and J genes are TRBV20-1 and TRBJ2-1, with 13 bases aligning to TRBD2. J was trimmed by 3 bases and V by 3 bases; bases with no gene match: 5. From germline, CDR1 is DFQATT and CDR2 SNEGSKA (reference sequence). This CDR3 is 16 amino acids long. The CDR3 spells CSASSTSGRVYNEQFF. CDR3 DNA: TGCAGTGCTAGTTCTACTAGCGGGAGGGTCTACAATGAGCAGTTCTTC.

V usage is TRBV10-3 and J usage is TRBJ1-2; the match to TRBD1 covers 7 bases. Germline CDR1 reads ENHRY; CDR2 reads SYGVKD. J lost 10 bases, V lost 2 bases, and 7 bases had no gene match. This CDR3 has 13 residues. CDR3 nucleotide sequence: TGTGCCATCAGTGAGACGACAGGGAGTACCTACACCTTC. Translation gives CAISETTGSTYTF.

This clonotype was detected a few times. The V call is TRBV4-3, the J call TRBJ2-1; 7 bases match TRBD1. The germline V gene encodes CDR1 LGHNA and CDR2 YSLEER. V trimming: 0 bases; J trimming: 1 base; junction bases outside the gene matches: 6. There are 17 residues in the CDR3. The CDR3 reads CASSQDLSGGSYNEQFF. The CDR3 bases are TGCGCCAGCAGCCAAGATCTATCAGGGGGATCCTACAATGAGCAGTTCTTC.

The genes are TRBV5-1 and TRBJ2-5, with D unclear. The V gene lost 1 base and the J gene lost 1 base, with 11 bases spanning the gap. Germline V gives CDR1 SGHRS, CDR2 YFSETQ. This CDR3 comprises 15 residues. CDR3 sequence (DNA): TGCGCCAGCAGCTTGAATCAGCCTATCCAAGAGACCCAGTACTTC. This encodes CASSLNQPIQETQYF.

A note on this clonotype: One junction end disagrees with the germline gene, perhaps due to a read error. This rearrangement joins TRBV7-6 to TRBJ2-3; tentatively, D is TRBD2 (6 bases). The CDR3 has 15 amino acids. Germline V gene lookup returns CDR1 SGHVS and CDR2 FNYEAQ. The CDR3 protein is CASSPTRSLTNTQYF. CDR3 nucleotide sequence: TGTGCCAGCAGCCCGACTAGATCCCTCACAAATACGCAGTATTTT.

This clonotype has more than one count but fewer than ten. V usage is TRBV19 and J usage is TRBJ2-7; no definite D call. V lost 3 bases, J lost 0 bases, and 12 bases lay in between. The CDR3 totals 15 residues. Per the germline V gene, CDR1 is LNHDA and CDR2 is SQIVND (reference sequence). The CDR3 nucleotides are TGTGCCAGTAGTATCAGGCCAGGACCCTCCTACGAGCAGTACTTC. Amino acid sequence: CASSIRPGPSYEQYF.

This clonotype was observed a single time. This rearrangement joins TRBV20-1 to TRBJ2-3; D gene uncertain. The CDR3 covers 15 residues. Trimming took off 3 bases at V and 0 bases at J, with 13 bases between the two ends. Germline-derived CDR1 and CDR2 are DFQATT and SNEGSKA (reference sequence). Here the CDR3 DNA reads TGCAGTGCTAGGCACCCTACCTCTAGCACAGATACGCAGTATTTT. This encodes CSARHPTSSTDTQYF.

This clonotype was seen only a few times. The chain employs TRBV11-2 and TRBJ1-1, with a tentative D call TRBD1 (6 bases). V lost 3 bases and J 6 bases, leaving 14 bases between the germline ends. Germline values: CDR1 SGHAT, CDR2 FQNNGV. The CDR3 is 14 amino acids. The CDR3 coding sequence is TGTGCCAGCAGCTTGCAGGGGAAGGGGGCTGAAGCTTTCTTT. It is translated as CASSLQGKGAEAFF. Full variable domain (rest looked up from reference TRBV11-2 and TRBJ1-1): EAGVAQSPRYKIIEKRQSVAFWCNPISGHATLYWYQQILGQGPKLLIQFQNNGVVDDSQLPKDRFSAERLKGVDSTLKIQPAKLEDSAVYLCASSLQGKGAEAFFGQGTRLTVV.

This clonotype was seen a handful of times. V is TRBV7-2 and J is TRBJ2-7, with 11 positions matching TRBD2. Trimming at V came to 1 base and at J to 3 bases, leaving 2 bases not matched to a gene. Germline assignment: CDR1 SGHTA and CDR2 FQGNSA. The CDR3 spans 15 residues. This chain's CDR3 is CASSLGGLAVYEQYF. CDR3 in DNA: TGTGCCAGCAGCTTAGGGGGACTAGCGGTCTACGAGCAGTACTTC.

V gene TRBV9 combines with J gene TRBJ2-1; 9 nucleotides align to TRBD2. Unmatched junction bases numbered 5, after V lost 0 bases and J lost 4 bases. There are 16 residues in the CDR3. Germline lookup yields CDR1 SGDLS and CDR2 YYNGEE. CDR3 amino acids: CASSVAPAGGYNEQFF. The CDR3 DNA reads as TGTGCCAGCAGCGTAGCTCCAGCGGGAGGTTACAATGAGCAGTTCTTC.

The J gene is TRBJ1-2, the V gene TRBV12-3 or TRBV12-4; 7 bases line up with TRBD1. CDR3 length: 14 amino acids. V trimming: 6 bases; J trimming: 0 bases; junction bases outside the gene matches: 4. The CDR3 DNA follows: TGTGCCAGCAGGCAGGGGGAGTCTAACTATGGCTACACCTTC. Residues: CASRQGESNYGYTF.

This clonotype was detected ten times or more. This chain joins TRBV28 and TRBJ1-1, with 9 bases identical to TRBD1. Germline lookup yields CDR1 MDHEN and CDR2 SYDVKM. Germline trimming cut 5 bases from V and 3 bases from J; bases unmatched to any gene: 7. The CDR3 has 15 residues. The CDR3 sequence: CASSAWGQGHTEAFF. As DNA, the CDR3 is TGTGCCAGCAGTGCCTGGGGACAGGGACACACTGAAGCTTTCTTT.

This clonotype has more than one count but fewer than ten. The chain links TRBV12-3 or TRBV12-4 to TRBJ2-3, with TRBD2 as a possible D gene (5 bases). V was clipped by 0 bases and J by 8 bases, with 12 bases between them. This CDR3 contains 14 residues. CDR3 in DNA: TGTGCCAGCAGTTTAGCGGGAGACGGAGGTACGCAGTATTTT. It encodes CASSLAGDGGTQYF.

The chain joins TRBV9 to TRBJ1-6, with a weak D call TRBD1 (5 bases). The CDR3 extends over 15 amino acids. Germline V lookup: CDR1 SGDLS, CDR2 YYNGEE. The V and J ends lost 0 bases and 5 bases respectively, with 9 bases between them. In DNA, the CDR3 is TGTGCCAGCAGCGTAGAGGGGCAGAATAATTCACCCCTCCACTTT. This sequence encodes CASSVEGQNNSPLHF.

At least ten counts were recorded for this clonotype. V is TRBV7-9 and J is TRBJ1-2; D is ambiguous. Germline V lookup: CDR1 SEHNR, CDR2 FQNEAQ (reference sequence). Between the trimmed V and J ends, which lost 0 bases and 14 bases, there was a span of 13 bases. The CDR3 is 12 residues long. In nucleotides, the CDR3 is TGTGCCAGCAGCTTAGCTAATTGGATCTGGACCTTC. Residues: CASSLANWIWTF.